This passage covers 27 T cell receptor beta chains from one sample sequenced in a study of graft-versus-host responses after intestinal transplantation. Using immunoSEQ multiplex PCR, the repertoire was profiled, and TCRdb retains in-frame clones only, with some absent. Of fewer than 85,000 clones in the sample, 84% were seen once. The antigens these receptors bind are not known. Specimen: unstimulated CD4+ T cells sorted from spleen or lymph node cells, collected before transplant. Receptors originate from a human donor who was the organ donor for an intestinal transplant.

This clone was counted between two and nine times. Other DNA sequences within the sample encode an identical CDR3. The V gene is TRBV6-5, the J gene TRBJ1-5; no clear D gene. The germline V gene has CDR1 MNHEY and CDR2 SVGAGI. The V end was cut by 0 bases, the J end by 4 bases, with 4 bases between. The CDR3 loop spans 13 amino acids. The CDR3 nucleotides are TGTGCCAGCAGTTACTCGCGAAATCAGCCCCAGCATTTT. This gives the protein CASSYSRNQPQHF.

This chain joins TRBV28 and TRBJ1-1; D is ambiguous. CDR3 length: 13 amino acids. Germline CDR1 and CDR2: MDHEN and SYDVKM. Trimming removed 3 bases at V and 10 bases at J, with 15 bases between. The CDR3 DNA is TGTGCCAGCAGTTTGAGTAGTAGAGGGCGAGCTTTCTTT. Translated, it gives CASSLSSRGRAFF. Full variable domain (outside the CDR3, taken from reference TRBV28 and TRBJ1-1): DVKVTQSSRYLVKRTGEKVFLECVQDMDHENMFWYRQDPGLGLRLIYFSYDVKMKEKGDIPEGYSVSREKKERFSLILESASTNQTSMYLCASSLSSRGRAFFGQGTRLTVV.

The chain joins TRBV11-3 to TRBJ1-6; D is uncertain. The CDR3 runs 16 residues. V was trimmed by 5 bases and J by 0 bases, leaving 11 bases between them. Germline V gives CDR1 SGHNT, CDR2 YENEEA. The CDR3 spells CASSPLGSSYNSPLHF. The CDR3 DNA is TGTGCCAGCAGCCCCTTAGGGAGCTCCTATAATTCACCCCTCCACTTT. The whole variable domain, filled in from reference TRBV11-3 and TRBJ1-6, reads EAGVVQSPRYKIIEKKQPVAFWCNPISGHNTLYWYLQNLGQGPELLIRYENEEAVDDSQLPKDRFSAERLKGVDSTLKIQPAELGDSAVYLCASSPLGSSYNSPLHFGNGTRLTVT.

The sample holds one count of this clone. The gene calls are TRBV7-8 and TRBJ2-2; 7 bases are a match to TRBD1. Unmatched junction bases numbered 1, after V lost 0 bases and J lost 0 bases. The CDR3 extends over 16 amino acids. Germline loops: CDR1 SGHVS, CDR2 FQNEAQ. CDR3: CASSLAGGANTGELFF. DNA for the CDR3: TGTGCCAGCAGCTTAGCAGGGGGCGCGAACACCGGGGAGCTGTTTTTT.

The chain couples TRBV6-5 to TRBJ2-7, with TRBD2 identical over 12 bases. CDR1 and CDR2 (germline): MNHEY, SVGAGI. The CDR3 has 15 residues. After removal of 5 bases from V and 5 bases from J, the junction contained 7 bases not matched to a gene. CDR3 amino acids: CASSGNLAGGHEQYV. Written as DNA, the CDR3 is TGTGCCAGCAGTGGGAACCTAGCGGGGGGGCACGAGCAGTACGTC.

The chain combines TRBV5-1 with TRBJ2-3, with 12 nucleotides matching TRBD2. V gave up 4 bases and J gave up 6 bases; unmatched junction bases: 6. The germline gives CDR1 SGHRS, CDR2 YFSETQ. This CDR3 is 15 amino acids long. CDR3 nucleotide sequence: TGCGCCAGCAGCGCACTAGCGGGGGGCTTGGATACGCAGTATTTT. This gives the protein CASSALAGGLDTQYF.

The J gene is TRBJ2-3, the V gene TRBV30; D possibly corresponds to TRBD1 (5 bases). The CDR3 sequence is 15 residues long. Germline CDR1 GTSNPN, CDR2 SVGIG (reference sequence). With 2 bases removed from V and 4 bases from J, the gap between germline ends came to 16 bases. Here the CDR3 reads CAWSPRKTGPDTQYF. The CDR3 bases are TGTGCCTGGAGTCCTAGAAAAACAGGTCCAGATACGCAGTATTTT.

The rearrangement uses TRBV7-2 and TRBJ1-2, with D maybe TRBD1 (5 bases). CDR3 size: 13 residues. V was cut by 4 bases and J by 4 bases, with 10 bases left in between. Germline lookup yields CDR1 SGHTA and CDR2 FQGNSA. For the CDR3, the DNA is TGTGCCAGCAGCTCAGGCGGGGCCTATGGCTACACCTTC. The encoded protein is CASSSGGAYGYTF.

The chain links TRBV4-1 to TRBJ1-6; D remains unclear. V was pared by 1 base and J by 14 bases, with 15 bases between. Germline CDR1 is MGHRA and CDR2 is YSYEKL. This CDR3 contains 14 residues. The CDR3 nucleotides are TGCGCCAGCAGCCAAGTGCTCGGGAATTCGGCCCTCCACTTT. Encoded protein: CASSQVLGNSALHF.

The CDR3 spells CASSEPEGMETQYF. CDR3 nucleotides: TGTGCCAGCAGTGAGCCGGAGGGAATGGAGACCCAGTACTTC. The chain is built from TRBV2 and TRBJ2-5; TRBD2 might be the D (6 bases). CDR1 SNHLY and CDR2 FYNNEI come from the germline V gene. V lost 3 bases, J lost 5 bases, and 13 bases lay in between. The CDR3 contains 14 residues.

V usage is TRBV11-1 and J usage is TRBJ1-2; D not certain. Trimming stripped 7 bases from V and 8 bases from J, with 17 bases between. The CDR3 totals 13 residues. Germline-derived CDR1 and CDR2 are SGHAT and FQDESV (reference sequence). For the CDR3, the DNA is TGTGCCAGCACCTCAGATCGGGTTTCCGGCTACACCTTC. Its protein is CASTSDRVSGYTF.

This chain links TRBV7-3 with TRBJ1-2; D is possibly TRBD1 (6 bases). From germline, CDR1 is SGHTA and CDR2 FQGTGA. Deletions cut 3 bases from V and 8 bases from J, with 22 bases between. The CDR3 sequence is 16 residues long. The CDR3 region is CASSFGGTGPLWGYTF. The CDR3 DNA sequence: TGTGCCAGCAGCTTTGGAGGAACAGGGCCTCTATGGGGCTACACCTTC.

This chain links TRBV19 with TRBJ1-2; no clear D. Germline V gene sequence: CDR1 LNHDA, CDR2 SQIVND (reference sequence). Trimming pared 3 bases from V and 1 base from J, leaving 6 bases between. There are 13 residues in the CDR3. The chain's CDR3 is CASSIVINYGYTF. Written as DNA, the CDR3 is TGTGCCAGTAGTATTGTAATTAACTATGGCTACACCTTC.

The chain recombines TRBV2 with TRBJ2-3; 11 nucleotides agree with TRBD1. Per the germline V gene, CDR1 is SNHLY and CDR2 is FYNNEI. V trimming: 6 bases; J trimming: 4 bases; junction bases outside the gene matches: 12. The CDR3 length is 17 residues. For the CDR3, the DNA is TGTGCCAGCAGCCCCCGTGGGACAGGGGGTATGTCAGATACGCAGTATTTT. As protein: CASSPRGTGGMSDTQYF.

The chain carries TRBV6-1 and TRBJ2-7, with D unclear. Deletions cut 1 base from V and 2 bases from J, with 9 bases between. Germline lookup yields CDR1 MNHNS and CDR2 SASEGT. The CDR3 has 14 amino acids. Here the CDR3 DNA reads TGTGCCAGCAGTGAAGGGCAGGAAACCTACGAGCAGTACGTC. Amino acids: CASSEGQETYEQYV.

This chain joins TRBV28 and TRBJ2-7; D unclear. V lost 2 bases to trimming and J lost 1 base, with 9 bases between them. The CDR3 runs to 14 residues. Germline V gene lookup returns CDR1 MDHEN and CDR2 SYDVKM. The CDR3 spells CASSLRSSSYEQYV. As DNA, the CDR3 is TGTGCCAGCAGTTTACGGAGCTCTTCCTACGAGCAGTACGTC.

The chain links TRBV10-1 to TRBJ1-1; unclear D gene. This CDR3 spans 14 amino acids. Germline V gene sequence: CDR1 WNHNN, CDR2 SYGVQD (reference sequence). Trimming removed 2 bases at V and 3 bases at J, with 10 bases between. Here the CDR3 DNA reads TGCGCCAGCAGTGAGACCCCGAGGGACACTGAAGCTTTCTTT. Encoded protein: CASSETPRDTEAFF.

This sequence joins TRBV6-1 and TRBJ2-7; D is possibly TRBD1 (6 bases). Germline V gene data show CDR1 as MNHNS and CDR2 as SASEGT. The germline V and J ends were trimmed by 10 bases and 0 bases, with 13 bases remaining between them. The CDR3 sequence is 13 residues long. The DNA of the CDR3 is TGTGCCATAAAACCGACAGGCTCCTACGAGCAGTACGTC. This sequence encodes CAIKPTGSYEQYV.

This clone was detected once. CDR3 coding DNA: TGTGCCAGCAGCTTACCGGGGGGGGCGTCCCAGCCCCAGCATTTT. Translated, it gives CASSLPGGASQPQHF. The chain employs TRBV7-8 and TRBJ1-5; weak D call: TRBD1 (6 bases). The germline gives CDR1 SGHVS, CDR2 FQNEAQ. This CDR3 contains 15 residues. Between the trimmed V and J ends, which lost 2 bases and 7 bases, there was a span of 15 bases.

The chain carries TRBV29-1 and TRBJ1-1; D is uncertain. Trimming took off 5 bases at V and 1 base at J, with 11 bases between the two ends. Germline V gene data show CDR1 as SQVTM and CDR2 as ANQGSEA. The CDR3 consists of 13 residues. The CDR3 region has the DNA TGCAGCGTTTCAATGAAAGCGAACACTGAAGCTTTCTTT. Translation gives CSVSMKANTEAFF.

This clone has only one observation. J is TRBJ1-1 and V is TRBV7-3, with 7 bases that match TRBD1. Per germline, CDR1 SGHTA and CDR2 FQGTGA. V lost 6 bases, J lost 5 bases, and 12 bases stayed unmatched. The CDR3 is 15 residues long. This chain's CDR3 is CASRATGAQNTEAFF. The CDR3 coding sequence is TGTGCCAGCAGGGCTACAGGGGCCCAGAATACTGAAGCTTTCTTT.

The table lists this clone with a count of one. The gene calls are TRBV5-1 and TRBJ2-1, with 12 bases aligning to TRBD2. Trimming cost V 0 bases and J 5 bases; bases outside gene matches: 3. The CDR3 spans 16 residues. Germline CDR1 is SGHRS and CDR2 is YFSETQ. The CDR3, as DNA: TGCGCCAGCAGCTTGGTGGCTAGCGGGGGGGACAATGAGCAGTTCTTC. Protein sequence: CASSLVASGGDNEQFF.

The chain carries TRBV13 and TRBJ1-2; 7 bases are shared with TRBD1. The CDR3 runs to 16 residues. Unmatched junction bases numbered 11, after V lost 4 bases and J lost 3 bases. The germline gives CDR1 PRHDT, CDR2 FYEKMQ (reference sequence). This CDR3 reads CASSSSQRGGYYGYTF. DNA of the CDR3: TGTGCCAGCAGCTCTAGTCAGAGAGGGGGCTACTATGGCTACACCTTC.

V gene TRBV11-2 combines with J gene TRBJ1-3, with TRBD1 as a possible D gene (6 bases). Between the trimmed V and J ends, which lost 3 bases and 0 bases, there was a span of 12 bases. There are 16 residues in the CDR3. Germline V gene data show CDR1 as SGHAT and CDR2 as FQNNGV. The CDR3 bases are TGTGCCAGCAGCTTTCTGGGGGCGAGCTCTGGAAACACCATATATTTT. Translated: CASSFLGASSGNTIYF. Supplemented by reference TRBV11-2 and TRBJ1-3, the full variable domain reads EAGVAQSPRYKIIEKRQSVAFWCNPISGHATLYWYQQILGQGPKLLIQFQNNGVVDDSQLPKDRFSAERLKGVDSTLKIQPAKLEDSAVYLCASSFLGASSGNTIYFGEGSWLTVV.

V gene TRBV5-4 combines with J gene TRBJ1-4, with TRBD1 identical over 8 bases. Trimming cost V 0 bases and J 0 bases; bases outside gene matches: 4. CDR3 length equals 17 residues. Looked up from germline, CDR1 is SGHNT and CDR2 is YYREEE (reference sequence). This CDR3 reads CASSLGTGFTTNEKLFF. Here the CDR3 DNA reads TGTGCCAGCAGCTTGGGGACAGGGTTTACAACTAATGAAAAACTGTTTTTT.

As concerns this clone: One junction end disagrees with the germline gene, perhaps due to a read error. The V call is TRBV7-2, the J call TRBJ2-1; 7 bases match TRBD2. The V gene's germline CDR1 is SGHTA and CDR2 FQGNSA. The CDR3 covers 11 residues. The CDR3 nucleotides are TGTGCCAGCAGCGCTCGGACTAGTACGGTCTTC. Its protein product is CASSARTSTVF.

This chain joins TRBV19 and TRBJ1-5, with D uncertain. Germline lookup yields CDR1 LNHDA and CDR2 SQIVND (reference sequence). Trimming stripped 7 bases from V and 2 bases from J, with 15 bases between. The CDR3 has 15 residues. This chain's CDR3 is CASNNPGFGNQPQHF. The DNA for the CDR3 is TGTGCCAGTAATAATCCCGGGTTCGGCAATCAGCCCCAGCATTTT. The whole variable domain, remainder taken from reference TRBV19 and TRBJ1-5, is DGGITQSPKYLFRKEGQNVTLSCEQNLNHDAMYWYRQDPGQGLRLIYYSQIVNDFQKGDIAEGYSVSREKKESFPLTVTSAQKNPTAFYLCASNNPGFGNQPQHFGDGTRLSIL.